The 21 T cell receptor beta chains presented below share a single source sample, sequenced in a study of cytomegalovirus exposure and HLA in healthy donors. A multiplex PCR was run with 60 Vbeta primers and 13 Jbeta primers. Some clones are missing from TCRdb's copy, which holds only in-frame ones; the method was immunoSEQ multiplex PCR. Here the sample spans around 140,000 clones, over 65% being singletons. Sequenced material: PBMCs. The receptors derive from a female donor in good health and CMV-seropositive.

The rearrangement joins TRBV12-5 to TRBJ2-5; 12 positions match TRBD2. This CDR3 contains 18 residues. J lost 3 bases, V lost 2 bases, and 10 bases had no gene match. The germline V gene has CDR1 LGHNT and CDR2 FRNRAP. DNA of the CDR3: TGTGCTAGTGGTTTGTCCCTAGCGGGAGGGCTATTCAAAGAGACCCAGTACTTC. The encoded protein is CASGLSLAGGLFKETQYF.

The gene calls are TRBV10-3 and TRBJ1-1, with TRBD1 as a possible D gene (6 bases). From germline, CDR1 is ENHRY and CDR2 SYGVKD. The CDR3 loop spans 14 amino acids. V lost 4 bases, J lost 8 bases, and 17 bases lay in between. Written as DNA, the CDR3 is TGTGCCATCAGTGGGAATACAGGGACGGCCGAAGCTTTCTTT. Translation gives CAISGNTGTAEAFF.

J is TRBJ2-5 and V is TRBV2; D is unclear. Per germline, CDR1 SNHLY and CDR2 FYNNEI. The V and J ends lost 4 bases and 1 base respectively, with 7 bases between them. The CDR3 is 13 residues long. CDR3 sequence reads: CASSAQAQETQYF. DNA for the CDR3: TGTGCCAGCAGTGCCCAGGCCCAAGAGACCCAGTACTTC.

The V gene is TRBV6-1, the J gene TRBJ2-7, with 7 bases lining up with TRBD1. The CDR3 is 14 amino acids. In germline, CDR1 is MNHNS, CDR2 SASEGT. Trimming at V came to 8 bases and at J to 3 bases, leaving 10 bases not matched to a gene. The CDR3 DNA reads TGTGCCAGCCGAGATCCGGGACAGAACTACGAGCAGTACTTC. It yields the protein CASRDPGQNYEQYF.

CDR3 amino acids: CAWSQQLSGNTIYF. For the CDR3, the DNA is TGTGCCTGGAGTCAACAGCTTTCTGGAAACACCATATATTTT. This chain connects TRBV30 to TRBJ1-3; D not resolved. This CDR3 is built from 14 residues. V gave up 2 bases and J gave up 1 base, with 9 bases separating them. Germline CDR1 is GTSNPN and CDR2 is SVGIG (reference sequence).

This clone was detected only a few times. This chain links TRBV19 with TRBJ1-4, with D maybe TRBD1 (5 bases). V was trimmed by 5 bases and J by 12 bases, leaving 13 bases between them. From germline, CDR1 is LNHDA and CDR2 SQIVND (reference sequence). This CDR3 contains 12 residues. For the CDR3, the DNA is TGTGCCAGTAGTCTGCTCGGACATGAACTGTTTTTT. As protein: CASSLLGHELFF.

The genes are TRBV2 and TRBJ2-7; D call uncertain. Per the germline V gene, CDR1 is SNHLY and CDR2 is FYNNEI. With 2 bases removed from V and 10 bases from J, the gap between germline ends came to 6 bases. The CDR3 runs 10 residues. The CDR3 spells CASSELGQYF. The DNA for the CDR3 is TGTGCCAGCAGTGAACTGGGCCAGTACTTC.

The count of this clone is one. V usage is TRBV28 and J usage is TRBJ2-1, with 9 nucleotides matching TRBD2. Trimming removed 3 bases from V and 2 bases from J; junction bases left unmatched: 2. Per the germline V gene, CDR1 is MDHEN and CDR2 is SYDVKM. The CDR3 is made up of 15 amino acids. For the CDR3, the DNA is TGTGCCAGCAGTTTGGCGGGGGGGGCCTACAATGAGCAGTTCTTC. It specifies CASSLAGGAYNEQFF.

The rearrangement links TRBV27 to TRBJ1-5; D perhaps matches TRBD1 (5 bases). The CDR3 is 16 amino acids. Trimming took off 5 bases at V and 4 bases at J, with 18 bases between the two ends. In germline, CDR1 is MNHEY, CDR2 SMNVEV (reference sequence). CDR3 DNA: TGTGCCAGCAGTCGTCGGGGGGGTTTTCCTAATCAGCCCCAGCATTTT. It translates to CASSRRGGFPNQPQHF.

The rearrangement joins TRBV4-2 to TRBJ2-3, with 8 bases aligning to TRBD2. The length of the CDR3 is 16 residues. The junction had 10 bases not matched to a gene; V was cut back by 4 bases and J by 4 bases. CDR1 is LGHNA and CDR2 is YNFKEQ in the germline V gene. The CDR3 bases are TGTGCCAGCAGCCGGGTAACTAGCGGAACAGCAGATACGCAGTATTTT. Amino acids: CASSRVTSGTADTQYF.

The chain links TRBV28 to TRBJ2-1, with D maybe TRBD2 (6 bases). The CDR3 extends over 11 amino acids. The germline V gene has CDR1 MDHEN and CDR2 SYDVKM. V lost 4 bases to trimming and J lost 13 bases, with 11 bases between them. CDR3 coding DNA: TGTGCCAGCAGTTACCGGGGGAAACAGTTCTTC. Translation: CASSYRGKQFF.

V gene TRBV12-2 combines with J gene TRBJ2-4; the table names TRBD1, a call not compared with the DNA. TRBV12-2 is shown as a pseudogene. The CDR3 covers 17 residues. The CDR3 is CARPGQGDVVAKNIQYF. CDR3 in DNA: TGTGCAAGACCCGGACAGGGGGACGTGGTGGCCAAAAACATTCAGTACTTC.

This clone has more than one count but fewer than ten. V usage is TRBV5-1 and J usage is TRBJ1-4, with D possibly matching TRBD1 (5 bases). Germline V lookup: CDR1 SGHRS, CDR2 YFSETQ. The ends were cut back, 0 bases at V and 6 bases at J, with 12 bases in the middle. The CDR3 contains 15 residues. CDR3 sequence reads: CASSLGRGGDEKLFF. The CDR3 bases are TGCGCCAGCAGCTTGGGGCGGGGCGGGGATGAAAAACTGTTTTTT.

The V and J genes are TRBV5-1 and TRBJ2-5, with TRBD2 matching 7 bases. The tail of the sequence fits TRBJ2-7 better, so the J call may be wrong. This CDR3 spans 15 amino acids. Germline values: CDR1 SGHRS, CDR2 YFSETQ. The CDR3 sequence is CASSLAQREDNEQYF. In DNA form, the CDR3 reads TGCGCCAGCAGCTTGGCCCAGCGGGAAGATAACGAGCAGTACTTC.

The V gene is TRBV6-1, the J gene TRBJ2-1; TRBD1 might be the D (5 bases). The CDR3 is 12 amino acids. Germline V lookup: CDR1 MNHNS, CDR2 SASEGT. Trimming cost V 6 bases and J 9 bases, with 12 bases left between them. CDR3 bases: TGTGCCAGCAGCACCCAGGGATTTGAGCAGTTCTTC. Its protein product is CASSTQGFEQFF.

This clone was observed a few times. This chain links TRBV6-1 with TRBJ1-1; no reliable D call. The CDR3 consists of 13 residues. Germline V lookup: CDR1 MNHNS, CDR2 SASEGT. The germline V and J ends were trimmed by 3 bases and 1 base, with 6 bases remaining between them. DNA of the CDR3: TGTGCCAGCAGTGAGACACGGAACACTGAAGCTTTCTTT. Translated: CASSETRNTEAFF.

The V call is TRBV4-1, the J call TRBJ2-3, with TRBD1 matching over 7 bases. CDR3 length: 13 residues. The germline CDR1 and CDR2 sequences are MGHRA and YSYEKL. V shed 3 bases, J shed 4 bases, and the junction held 1 base outside the gene matches. CDR3: CASSQQGADTQYF. Here the CDR3 DNA reads TGCGCCAGCAGCCAGCAGGGGGCAGATACGCAGTATTTT.

This clone appeared a few times. V is TRBV25-1 and J is TRBJ2-4, with D perhaps matching TRBD1 (6 bases). Germline-derived CDR1 and CDR2 are MGHDK and SYGVNS. CDR3 length: 14 amino acids. The ends were cut back, 4 bases at V and 7 bases at J, with 14 bases in the middle. CDR3 sequence reads: CASSGGGWRNIQYF. CDR3 DNA sequence: TGTGCCAGCAGTGGAGGGGGTTGGAGGAACATTCAGTACTTC.

The chain recombines TRBV6-5 with TRBJ2-5, with 7 bases aligning to TRBD2. The CDR3 spans 15 residues. CDR1 and CDR2 (germline): MNHEY, SVGAGI. J lost 6 bases, V lost 3 bases, and 10 bases had no gene match. CDR3: CASSYRLAEGKTQYF. The CDR3 region has the DNA TGTGCCAGCAGTTATCGGCTAGCGGAGGGAAAGACCCAGTACTTC.

This chain joins TRBV5-5 and TRBJ1-1, with D perhaps TRBD1 (5 bases). The V gene's germline CDR1 is SGHKS and CDR2 YYEKEE (reference sequence). V dropped 3 bases and J dropped 1 base, with 16 bases sitting between them. CDR3 length equals 16 residues. CDR3 DNA sequence: TGTGCCAGCAGCTCGTACGAGGCAGGGCCGAACACTGAAGCTTTCTTT. Translated, it gives CASSSYEAGPNTEAFF.

This sequence joins TRBV5-6 and TRBJ2-1; 7 bases are a match to TRBD2. This CDR3 is built from 14 residues. Germline trimming cut 0 bases from V and 9 bases from J; bases unmatched to any gene: 6. Germline lookup yields CDR1 SGHDT and CDR2 YYEEEE. The CDR3 DNA follows: TGTGCCAGCAGCTTGGGCGCGGGAGCCACTGAGCAGTTCTTC. It encodes CASSLGAGATEQFF.